This paragraph reports one T cell receptor beta chain. The sample originates from a study of blood T cell repertoires in COVID-19. Background on the study: Samples of COVID-19 (acute and convalescent) were obtained from the United States, Italy and Spain. PBMCs, B-cell-depleted T cells, or T cells provided the cDNA or gDNA that made up the material.

In the authors' workflow: Amplification from reference gene primers served as the basis for estimated nucleated cell counts. Profiled with immunoSEQ multiplex PCR; TCRdb holds only in-frame clones, not every one. D and trimming were read from the DNA, whereas the V and J calls and clone size are those reported in that table. The sample carries tens of thousands of clones, around 91% recorded once. This CDR3 contains 14 residues. The V and J ends lost 5 bases and 2 bases, in that order; junction bases with no gene match: 2. Germline V lookup: CDR1 MNHEY, CDR2 SVGAGI. This receptor was taken from a man aged 50 to 60 with acute or convalescent COVID-19. The chain joins TRBV6-5 to TRBJ2-1, with TRBD2 identical over 8 bases. The sample taken for sequencing was peripheral blood. CDR3 amino acids: CASSQGLAYNEQFF. DNA for the CDR3: TGTGCCAGCAGTCAGGGACTAGCCTACAATGAGCAGTTCTTC.